What follows describes a single T cell receptor (beta chain). Its target is unknown. The junction and the germline gene differ at one end; a read error may be behind it. Primers included in the PCR were 60 Vbeta and 13 Jbeta primers. The protocol was immunoSEQ multiplex PCR, while the TCRdb copy is restricted to in-frame clones and leaves out a portion. The sample holds around 44,000 clones. These donors, healthy bone marrow donors, were studied. CDR1 is SGHKS and CDR2 is YYEKEE in the germline V gene (reference sequence). This CDR3 region has 15 residues. This sample was taken from a study of cytomegalovirus exposure and HLA in healthy donors. Study in general: Unique TCR beta sequences numbering some 120 million came from 150 million to 200 million T cells in an earlier analysis. Findings and caveats of the study: One later analysis reportedly identified an Asian-associated ancestry cluster that showed fewer N-insertions than the roughly 620-donor mean. It was confirmed in vitro that a few of the CMV-associated chains were specific for CMV antigens.

V usage is TRBV5-5 and J usage is TRBJ2-2, with D possibly being TRBD1 (6 bases). The TCR comes from a male donor in good health and CMV-seropositive. Sequenced material: PBMCs. Here the CDR3 reads CASSSPGQNAGELFF. CDR3 coding DNA: TGTGCCAGCAGCTCCCCAGGACAGAACGCCGGGGAGCTGTTTTTT. Looking up the rest from reference TRBV5-5 and TRBJ2-2 gives the full variable domain: DAGVTQSPTHLIKTRGQQVTLRCSPISGHKSVSWYQQVLGQGPQFIFQYYEKEERGRGNFPDRFSARQFPNYSSELNVNALLLGDSALYLCASSSPGQNAGELFFGEGSRLTVL.